One and the same sample provided the 6 T cell receptor beta chains below, sequenced in a study of blood T cell repertoires in COVID-19. Profiled with immunoSEQ multiplex PCR; TCRdb holds only in-frame clones, not every one. The sample records approximately 230,000 clones, about 90% being singletons. The specimen was PBMCs or T cells enriched from blood (not recorded which). The receptors were sampled from a woman aged 18-30 years who had recovered from COVID-19.

CDR3 coding DNA: TGTGCCAGCTCACCCCCCGGGGGGCCTGGGAGCAATCAGCCCCAGCATTTT. Its protein product is CASSPPGGPGSNQPQHF. J is TRBJ1-5 and V is TRBV18; D possibly corresponds to TRBD1 (6 bases). The V gene's germline CDR1 is KGHSH and CDR2 LQKENI. This CDR3 contains 17 residues. V shed 3 bases and J shed 1 base, with 16 bases lying between them.

The chain couples TRBV19 to TRBJ2-3; no clear D. CDR1 is LNHDA and CDR2 is SQIVND in the germline V gene (reference sequence). Trimming stripped 0 bases from V and 0 bases from J, with 7 bases between. CDR3 size: 15 residues. The CDR3 reads CASSIDAASTDTQYF. CDR3 DNA sequence: TGTGCCAGTAGTATAGATGCGGCTAGCACAGATACGCAGTATTTT.

V gene TRBV5-8 combines with J gene TRBJ1-1; 11 bases agree with TRBD1. Germline CDR1 SGHTS, CDR2 YDEGEE. With V trimmed by 4 bases and J by 11 bases, 13 bases remained unmatched. CDR3 size: 15 residues. As DNA, the CDR3 is TGTGCCAGCAGCGGGAATTCGGACAGGGGGCGGGAGGCTTTCTTT. Its translation: CASSGNSDRGREAFF.

This chain connects TRBV12-5 to TRBJ1-3; D not resolved. V shed 2 bases and J shed 0 bases, with 26 bases lying between them. Germline assignment: CDR1 LGHNT and CDR2 FRNRAP. This CDR3 contains 21 residues. The CDR3 nucleotides are TGTGCTAGTGGTTTGCCACCTGAGTCTTCGTCGGTCACTCCCTCTGGAAACACCATATATTTT. Its translation: CASGLPPESSSVTPSGNTIYF.

V usage is TRBV7-2 and J usage is TRBJ1-3, with TRBD1 matching over 7 bases. V was clipped by 0 bases and J by 2 bases; unmatched bases: 1. Germline V gene data show CDR1 as SGHTA and CDR2 as FQGNSA. The CDR3 is 15 amino acids. The chain's CDR3 is CASSLAGTAGNTIYF. The DNA for the CDR3 is TGTGCCAGCAGCTTAGCCGGGACAGCTGGAAACACCATATATTTT.

The chain recombines TRBV19 with TRBJ1-3, with a tentative D call TRBD1 (6 bases). This CDR3 region has 14 residues. CDR1 and CDR2 from the germline V gene are LNHDA and SQIVND (reference sequence). The germline V and J ends were trimmed by 4 bases and 7 bases, with 14 bases remaining between them. Here the CDR3 DNA reads TGTGCCAGTAGTAACGGACAGTTCGGGAACACCATATATTTT. This encodes CASSNGQFGNTIYF.